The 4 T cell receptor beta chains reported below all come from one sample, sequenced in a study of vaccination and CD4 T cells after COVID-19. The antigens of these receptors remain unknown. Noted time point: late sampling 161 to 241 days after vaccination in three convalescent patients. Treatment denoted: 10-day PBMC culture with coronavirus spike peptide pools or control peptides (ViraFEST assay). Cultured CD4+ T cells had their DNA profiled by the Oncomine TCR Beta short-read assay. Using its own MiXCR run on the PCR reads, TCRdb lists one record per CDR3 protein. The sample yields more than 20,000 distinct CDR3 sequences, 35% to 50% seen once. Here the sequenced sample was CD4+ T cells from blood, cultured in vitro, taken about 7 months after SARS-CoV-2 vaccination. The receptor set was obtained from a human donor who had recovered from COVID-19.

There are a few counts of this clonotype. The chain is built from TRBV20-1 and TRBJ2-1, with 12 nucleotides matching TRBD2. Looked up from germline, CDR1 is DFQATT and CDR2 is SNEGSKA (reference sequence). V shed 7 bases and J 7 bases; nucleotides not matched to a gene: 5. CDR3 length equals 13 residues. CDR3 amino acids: CSGTSGRPNEQFF. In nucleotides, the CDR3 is TGCAGTGGTACTAGCGGGAGGCCTAATGAGCAGTTCTTC.

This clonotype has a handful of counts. The CDR3 spells CATSPAARARGYTF. The CDR3, as DNA: TGTGCCACCAGCCCCGCGGCCAGGGCGAGAGGCTACACCTTC. The chain combines TRBV15 with TRBJ1-2, with D perhaps TRBD1 (5 bases). Looked up from germline, CDR1 is LNHNV and CDR2 is YYDKDF (reference sequence). This CDR3 contains 14 residues. V lost 5 bases and J lost 8, with 18 bases in between.

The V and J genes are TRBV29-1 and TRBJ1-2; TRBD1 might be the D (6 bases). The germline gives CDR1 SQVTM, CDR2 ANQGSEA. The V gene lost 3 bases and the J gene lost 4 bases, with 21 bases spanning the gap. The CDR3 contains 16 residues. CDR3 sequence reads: CSVEGGGLTETYGYTF. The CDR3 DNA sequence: TGCAGCGTTGAGGGAGGGGGTCTGACAGAAACCTATGGCTACACCTTC.

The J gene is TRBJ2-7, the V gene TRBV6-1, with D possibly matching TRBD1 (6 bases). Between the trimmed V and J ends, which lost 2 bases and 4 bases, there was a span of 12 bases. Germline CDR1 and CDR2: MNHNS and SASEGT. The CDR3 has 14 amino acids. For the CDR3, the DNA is TGTGCCAGCAGTGAATCAGGGGCGAGATACGAGCAGTACTTC. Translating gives CASSESGARYEQYF.